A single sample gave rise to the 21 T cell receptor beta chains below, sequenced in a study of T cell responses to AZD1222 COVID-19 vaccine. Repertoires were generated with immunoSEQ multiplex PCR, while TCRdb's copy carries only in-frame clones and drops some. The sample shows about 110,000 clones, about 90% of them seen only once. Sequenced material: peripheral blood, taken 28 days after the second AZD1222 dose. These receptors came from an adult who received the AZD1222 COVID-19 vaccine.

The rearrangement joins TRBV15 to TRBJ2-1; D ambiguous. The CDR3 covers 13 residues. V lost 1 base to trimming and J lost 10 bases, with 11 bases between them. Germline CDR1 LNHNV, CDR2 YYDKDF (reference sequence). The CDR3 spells CATSRVRDIEQFF. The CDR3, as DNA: TGTGCCACCAGCAGAGTTCGCGACATAGAGCAGTTCTTC.

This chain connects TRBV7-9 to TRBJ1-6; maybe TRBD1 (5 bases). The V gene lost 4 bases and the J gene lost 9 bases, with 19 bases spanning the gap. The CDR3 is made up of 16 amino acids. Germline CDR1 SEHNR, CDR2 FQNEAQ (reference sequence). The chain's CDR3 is CASSSWTPGTGSPLHF. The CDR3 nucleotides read TGTGCCAGCAGCTCCTGGACACCGGGAACAGGTTCACCCCTCCACTTT. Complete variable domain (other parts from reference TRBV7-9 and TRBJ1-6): DTGVSQNPRHKITKRGQNVTFRCDPISEHNRLYWYRQTLGQGPEFLTYFQNEAQLEKSRLLSDRFSAERPKGSFSTLEIQRTEQGDSAMYLCASSSWTPGTGSPLHFGNGTRLTVT.

The CDR3 nucleotides read TGTGCCAGCAGCTTAGCGGCAGGGGGCACAGATACGCAGTATTTT. Its translation is CASSLAAGGTDTQYF. The gene calls are TRBV11-2 and TRBJ2-3; TRBD1 might be the D (6 bases). Germline V lookup: CDR1 SGHAT, CDR2 FQNNGV. The CDR3 length is 15 residues. V lost 1 base and J 1 base, leaving 9 bases between the germline ends.

CDR3 sequence: CASSLFVSYEQYF. CDR3 coding DNA: TGTGCCAGCAGTTTATTTGTCTCCTACGAGCAGTACTTC. The chain joins TRBV27 to TRBJ2-7; D unclear. Germline CDR1 is MNHEY and CDR2 is SMNVEV (reference sequence). V was pared by 1 base and J by 0 bases, with 4 bases between. The CDR3 extends over 13 amino acids.

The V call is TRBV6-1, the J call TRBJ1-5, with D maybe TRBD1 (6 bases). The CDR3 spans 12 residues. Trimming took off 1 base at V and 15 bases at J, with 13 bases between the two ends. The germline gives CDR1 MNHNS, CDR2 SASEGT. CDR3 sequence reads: CASSEGTGARHF. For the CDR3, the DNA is TGTGCCAGCAGTGAAGGGACGGGGGCTCGGCATTTT.

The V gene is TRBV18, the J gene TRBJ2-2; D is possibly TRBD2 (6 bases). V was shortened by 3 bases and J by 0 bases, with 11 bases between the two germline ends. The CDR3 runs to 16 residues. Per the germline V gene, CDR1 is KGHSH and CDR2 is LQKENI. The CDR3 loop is CASSPRGGTNTGELFF. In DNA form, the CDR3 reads TGTGCCAGCTCACCTAGGGGAGGAACGAACACCGGGGAGCTGTTTTTT.

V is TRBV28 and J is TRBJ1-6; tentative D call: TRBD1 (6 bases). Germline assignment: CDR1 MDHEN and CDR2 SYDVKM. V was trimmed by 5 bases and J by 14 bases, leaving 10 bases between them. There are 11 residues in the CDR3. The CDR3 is CASSPGTSLHF. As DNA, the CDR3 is TGTGCCAGCAGTCCCGGGACATCCCTCCACTTT.

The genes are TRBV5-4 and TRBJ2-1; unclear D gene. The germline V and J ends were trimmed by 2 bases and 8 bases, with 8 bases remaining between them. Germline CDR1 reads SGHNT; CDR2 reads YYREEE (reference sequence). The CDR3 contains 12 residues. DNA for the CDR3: TGTGCCAGCAGCTTTTTCCAGGATGAGCAGTTCTTC. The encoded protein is CASSFFQDEQFF. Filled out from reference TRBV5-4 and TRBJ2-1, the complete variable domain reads ETGVTQSPTHLIKTRGQQVTLRCSSQSGHNTVSWYQQALGQGPQFIFQYYREEENGRGNFPPRFSGLQFPNYSSELNVNALELDDSALYLCASSFFQDEQFFGPGTRLTVL.

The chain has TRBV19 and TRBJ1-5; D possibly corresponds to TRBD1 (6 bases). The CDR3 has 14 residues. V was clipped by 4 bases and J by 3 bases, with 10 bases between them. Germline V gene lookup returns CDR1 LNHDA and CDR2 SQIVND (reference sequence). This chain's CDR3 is CASSNGQYNQPQHF. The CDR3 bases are TGTGCCAGTAGTAACGGACAGTACAATCAGCCCCAGCATTTT.

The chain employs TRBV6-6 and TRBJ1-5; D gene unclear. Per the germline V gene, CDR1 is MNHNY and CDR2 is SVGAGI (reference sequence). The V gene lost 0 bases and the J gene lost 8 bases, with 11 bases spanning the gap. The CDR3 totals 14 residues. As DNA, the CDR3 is TGTGCCAGCAGTTACTCGATGGTGTGGGAGCCCCAGCATTTT. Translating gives CASSYSMVWEPQHF.

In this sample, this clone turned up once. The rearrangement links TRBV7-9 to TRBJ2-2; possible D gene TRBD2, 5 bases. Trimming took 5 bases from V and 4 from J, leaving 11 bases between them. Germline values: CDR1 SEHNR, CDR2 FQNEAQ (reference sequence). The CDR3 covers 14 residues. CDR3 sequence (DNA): TGTGCCAGCAGCCGGGATGAGCGCACCGGGGAGCTGTTTTTT. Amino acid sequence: CASSRDERTGELFF.

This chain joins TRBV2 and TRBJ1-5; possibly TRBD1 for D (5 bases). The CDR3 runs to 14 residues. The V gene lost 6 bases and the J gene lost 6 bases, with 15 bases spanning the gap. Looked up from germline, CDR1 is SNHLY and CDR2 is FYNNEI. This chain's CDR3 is CASRAGSGGQPQHF. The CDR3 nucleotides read TGTGCCAGCAGAGCGGGTTCTGGGGGTCAGCCCCAGCATTTT.

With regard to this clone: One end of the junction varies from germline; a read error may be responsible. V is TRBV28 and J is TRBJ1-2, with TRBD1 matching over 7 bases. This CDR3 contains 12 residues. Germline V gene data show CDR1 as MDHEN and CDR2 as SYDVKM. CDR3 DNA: TGTGCCAGCAGGCGACAGGGAGGTGGCTATACCTTC. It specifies CASRRQGGGYTF.

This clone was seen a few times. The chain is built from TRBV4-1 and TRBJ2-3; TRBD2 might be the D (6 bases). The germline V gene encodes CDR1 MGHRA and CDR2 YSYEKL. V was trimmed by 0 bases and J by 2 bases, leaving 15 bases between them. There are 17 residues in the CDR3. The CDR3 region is CASSQDQWGEDTDTQYF. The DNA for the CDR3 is TGCGCCAGCAGCCAAGATCAATGGGGGGAGGACACAGATACGCAGTATTTT.

In DNA, the CDR3 is TGTGCCAGCAGTTCACAGGGGGCACGTGAGACCCAGTACTTC. This translates into CASSSQGARETQYF. The rearrangement joins TRBV2 to TRBJ2-5, with 9 bases lining up with TRBD1. The J segment lost 5 bases and the V segment lost 5 bases, leaving 6 bases of the junction unmatched. This CDR3 contains 14 residues. Germline CDR1 reads SNHLY; CDR2 reads FYNNEI. The whole variable domain, remainder taken from reference TRBV2 and TRBJ2-5, is EPEVTQTPSHQVTQMGQEVILRCVPISNHLYFYWYRQILGQKVEFLVSFYNNEISEKSEIFDDQFSVERPDGSNFTLKIRSTKLEDSAMYFCASSSQGARETQYFGPGTRLLVL.

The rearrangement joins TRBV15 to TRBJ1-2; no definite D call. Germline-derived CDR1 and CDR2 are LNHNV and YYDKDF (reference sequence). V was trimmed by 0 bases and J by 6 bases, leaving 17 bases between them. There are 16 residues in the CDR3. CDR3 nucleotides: TGTGCCACCAGCAGAGAAGGGAGCACGGCACTTCATGGCTACACCTTC. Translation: CATSREGSTALHGYTF. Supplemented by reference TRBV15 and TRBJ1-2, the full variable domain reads DAMVIQNPRYQVTQFGKPVTLSCSQTLNHNVMYWYQQKSSQAPKLLFHYYDKDFNNEADTPDNFQSRRPNTSFCFLDIRSPGLGDTAMYLCATSREGSTALHGYTFGSGTRLTVV.

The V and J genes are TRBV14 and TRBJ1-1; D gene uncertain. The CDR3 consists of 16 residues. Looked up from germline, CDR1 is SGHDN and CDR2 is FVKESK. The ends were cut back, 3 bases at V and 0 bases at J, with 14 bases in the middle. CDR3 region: CASSQRFAWMNTEAFF. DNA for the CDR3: TGTGCCAGCAGCCAGCGGTTCGCTTGGATGAACACTGAAGCTTTCTTT.

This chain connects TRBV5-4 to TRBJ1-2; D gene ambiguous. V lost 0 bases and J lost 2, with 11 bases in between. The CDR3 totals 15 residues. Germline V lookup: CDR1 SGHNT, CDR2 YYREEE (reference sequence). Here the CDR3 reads CASSLVGTLNYGYTF. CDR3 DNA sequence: TGTGCCAGCAGCTTGGTCGGCACACTAAACTATGGCTACACCTTC.

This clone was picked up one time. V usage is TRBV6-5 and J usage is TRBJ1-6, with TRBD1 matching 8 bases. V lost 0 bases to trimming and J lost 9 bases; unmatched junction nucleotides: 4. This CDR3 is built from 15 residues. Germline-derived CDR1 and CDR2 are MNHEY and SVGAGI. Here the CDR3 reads CASSYSRDRPSPLHF. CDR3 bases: TGTGCCAGCAGTTACTCACGGGACAGGCCTTCACCCCTCCACTTT.

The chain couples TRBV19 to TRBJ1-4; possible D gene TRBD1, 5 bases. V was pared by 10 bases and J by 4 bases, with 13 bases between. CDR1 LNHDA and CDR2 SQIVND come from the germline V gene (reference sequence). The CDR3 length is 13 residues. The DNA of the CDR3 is TGTGCCACCGCGACAGTTGATAATGAAAAACTGTTTTTT. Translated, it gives CATATVDNEKLFF.

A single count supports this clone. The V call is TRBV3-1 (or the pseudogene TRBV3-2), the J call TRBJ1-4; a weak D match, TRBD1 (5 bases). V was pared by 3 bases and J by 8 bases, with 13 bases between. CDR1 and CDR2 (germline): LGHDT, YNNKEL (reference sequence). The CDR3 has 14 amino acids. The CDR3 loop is CASSQRWRGEKLFF. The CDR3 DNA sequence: TGTGCCAGCAGCCAGCGTTGGCGGGGGGAAAAACTGTTTTTT.